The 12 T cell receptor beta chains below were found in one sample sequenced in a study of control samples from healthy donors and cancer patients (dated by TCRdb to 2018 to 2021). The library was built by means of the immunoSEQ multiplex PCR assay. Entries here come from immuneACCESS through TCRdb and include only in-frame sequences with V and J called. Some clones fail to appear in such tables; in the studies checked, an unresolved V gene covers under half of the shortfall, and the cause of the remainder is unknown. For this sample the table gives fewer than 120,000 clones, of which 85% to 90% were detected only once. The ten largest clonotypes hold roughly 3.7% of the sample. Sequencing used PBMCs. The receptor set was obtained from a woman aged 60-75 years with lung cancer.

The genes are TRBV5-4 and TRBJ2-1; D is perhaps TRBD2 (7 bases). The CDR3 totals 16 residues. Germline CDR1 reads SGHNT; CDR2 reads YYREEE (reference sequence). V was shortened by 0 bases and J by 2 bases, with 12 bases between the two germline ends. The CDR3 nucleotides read TGTGCCAGCAGCTTGGCCGCGGGGGCGACCTACAATGAGCAGTTCTTC. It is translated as CASSLAAGATYNEQFF.

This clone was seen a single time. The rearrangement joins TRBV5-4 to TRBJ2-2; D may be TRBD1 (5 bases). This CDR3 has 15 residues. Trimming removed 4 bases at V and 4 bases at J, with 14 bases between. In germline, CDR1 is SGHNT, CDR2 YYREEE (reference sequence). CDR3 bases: TGTGCCAGCAGCAAGGACAATTACCTCACCGGGGAGCTGTTTTTT. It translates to CASSKDNYLTGELFF.

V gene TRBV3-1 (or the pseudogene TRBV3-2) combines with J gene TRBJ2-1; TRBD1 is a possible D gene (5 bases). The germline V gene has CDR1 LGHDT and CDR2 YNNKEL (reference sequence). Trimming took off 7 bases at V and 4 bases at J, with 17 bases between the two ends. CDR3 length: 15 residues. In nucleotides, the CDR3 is TGTGCCAGCACCATCCATGACCAGGGATACAATGAGCAGTTCTTC. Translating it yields CASTIHDQGYNEQFF.

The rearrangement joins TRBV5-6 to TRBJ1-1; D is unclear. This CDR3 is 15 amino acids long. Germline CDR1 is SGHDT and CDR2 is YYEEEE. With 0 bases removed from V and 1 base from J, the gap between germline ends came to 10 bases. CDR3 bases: TGTGCCAGCAGCTTGGGGCGCTACGGGAACACTGAAGCTTTCTTT. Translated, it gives CASSLGRYGNTEAFF.

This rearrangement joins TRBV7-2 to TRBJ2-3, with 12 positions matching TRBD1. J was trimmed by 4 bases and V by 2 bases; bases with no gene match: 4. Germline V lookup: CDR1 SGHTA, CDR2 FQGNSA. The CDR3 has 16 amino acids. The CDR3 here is CASSLTGTGGPDTQYF. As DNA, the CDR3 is TGTGCCAGCAGCTTAACCGGGACAGGGGGCCCAGATACGCAGTATTTT.

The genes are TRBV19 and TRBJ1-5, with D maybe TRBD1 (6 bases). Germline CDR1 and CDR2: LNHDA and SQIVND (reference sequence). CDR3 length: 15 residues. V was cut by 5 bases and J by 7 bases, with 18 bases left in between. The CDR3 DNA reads TGTGCCAGTAGTTTCGGACAGACCCAAAGCCAGCCCCAGCATTTT. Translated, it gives CASSFGQTQSQPQHF.

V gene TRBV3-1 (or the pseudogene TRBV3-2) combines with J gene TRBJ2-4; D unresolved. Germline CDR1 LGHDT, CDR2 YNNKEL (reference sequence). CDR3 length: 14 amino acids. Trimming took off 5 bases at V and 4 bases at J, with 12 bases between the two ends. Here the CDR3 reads CASSARDGKNIQYF. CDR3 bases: TGTGCCAGCAGCGCAAGAGATGGGAAAAACATTCAGTACTTC.

CDR3 DNA sequence: TGTGCCAGCTCGGGACTCGCGAACACCGGGGAGCTGTTTTTT. Translation gives CASSGLANTGELFF. The V call is TRBV6-4, the J call TRBJ2-2; D is possibly TRBD2 (6 bases). The germline V gene encodes CDR1 MRHNA and CDR2 SNTAGT. Trimming stripped 8 bases from V and 0 bases from J, with 10 bases between. The CDR3 is made up of 14 amino acids.

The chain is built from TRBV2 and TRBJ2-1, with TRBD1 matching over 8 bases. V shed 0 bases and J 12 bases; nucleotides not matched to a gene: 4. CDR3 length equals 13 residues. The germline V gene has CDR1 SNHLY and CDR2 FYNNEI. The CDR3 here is CASSEAQQGGQFF. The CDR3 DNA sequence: TGTGCCAGCAGTGAAGCCCAACAGGGGGGGCAGTTCTTC.

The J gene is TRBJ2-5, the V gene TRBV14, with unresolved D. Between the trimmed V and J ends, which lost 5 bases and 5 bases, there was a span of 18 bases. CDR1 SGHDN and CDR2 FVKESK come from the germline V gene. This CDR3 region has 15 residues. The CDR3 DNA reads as TGTGCCAGCAGCTTATATAAGGGCCTGAAGGAGACCCAGTACTTC. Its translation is CASSLYKGLKETQYF.

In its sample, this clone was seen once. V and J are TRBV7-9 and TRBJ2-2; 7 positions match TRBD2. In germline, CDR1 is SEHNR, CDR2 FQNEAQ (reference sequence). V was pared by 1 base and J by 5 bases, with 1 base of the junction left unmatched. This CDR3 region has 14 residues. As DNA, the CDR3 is TGTGCCAGCAGCTTAGAGGGACTAACCGGGGAGCTGTTTTTT. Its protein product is CASSLEGLTGELFF. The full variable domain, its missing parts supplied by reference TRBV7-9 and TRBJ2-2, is DTGVSQNPRHKITKRGQNVTFRCDPISEHNRLYWYRQTLGQGPEFLTYFQNEAQLEKSRLLSDRFSAERPKGSFSTLEIQRTEQGDSAMYLCASSLEGLTGELFFGEGSRLTVL.

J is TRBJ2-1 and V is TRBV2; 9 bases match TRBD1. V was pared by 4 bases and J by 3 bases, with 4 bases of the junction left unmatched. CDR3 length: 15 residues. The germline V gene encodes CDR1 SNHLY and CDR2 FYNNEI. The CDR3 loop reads CASSVDRGVYNEQFF. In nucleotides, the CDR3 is TGTGCCAGCAGTGTGGACAGGGGTGTCTACAATGAGCAGTTCTTC.